This T cell receptor (beta chain) is drawn from a study of shared T cell receptors in the human thymus. The protocol was immunoSEQ multiplex PCR, while the TCRdb copy is restricted to in-frame clones and leaves out a portion. The table has 720,000 or so clones, approximately 83% seen once. This CDR3 region has 13 residues. Trimming pared 5 bases from V and 11 bases from J, leaving 13 bases between. Looked up from germline, CDR1 is MDHEN and CDR2 is SYDVKM. The same sample was also studied in work on human thymus T cells. This second report adds: Thymic as well as blood repertoires seemed to favor certain V and J genes unevenly.

Sequenced sample: thymocytes. The TCR was taken from a girl under three years old with a congenital heart defect. The chain joins TRBV28 to TRBJ1-6; D is perhaps TRBD1 (5 bases). CDR3 sequence reads: CASSGNRFTPLHF. As DNA, the CDR3 is TGTGCCAGCAGTGGAAACAGGTTTACACCCCTCCACTTT.